Each of the 11 T cell receptor beta chains below was sequenced from the same sample in a study of regulatory T cells in long-lasting Graves disease. Time point indicated: newly diagnosed GD, antithyroid drugs for less than 3 months. PBMC RNA served as the TCR library source. Combining iRepertoire HTBI primers with Arm-PCR of CDR3 regions, the authors built TCR beta libraries. A single record per CDR3 protein comes from TCRdb applying MiXCR to the multiplex PCR reads. The top ten hold roughly 10% of the sample, which has hundreds of thousands of distinct CDR3 sequences, roughly 12% seen once. These data also formed part of another study, on T cells in Graves' hyperthyroidism and ophthalmopathy.

Sequencing was performed on peripheral blood mononuclear cells (PBMCs), taken at new diagnosis, from a patient treated with antithyroid drugs. The receptors stem from a man aged 25-45 years with Graves disease.

This clonotype was observed a few times. The rearrangement links TRBV13 to TRBJ2-5; TRBD2 aligns across 9 bases. Germline V gene data show CDR1 as PRHDT and CDR2 as FYEKMQ (reference sequence). The CDR3 spans 15 residues. Trimming at V came to 5 bases and at J to 4 bases, leaving 8 bases not matched to a gene. In DNA, the CDR3 is TGTGCCAGCAGCGCGGGAGGGGCCGTGGGAGAGACCCAGTACTTC. This sequence encodes CASSAGGAVGETQYF.

The chain links TRBV7-8 to TRBJ2-7; 7 bases align to TRBD1. CDR3 size: 14 residues. Germline V gives CDR1 SGHVS, CDR2 FQNEAQ. V lost 5 bases and J lost 2; bases outside the gene matches: 6. The CDR3 sequence is CASSGTQGAYEQYF. DNA for the CDR3: TGTGCCAGCAGCGGGACCCAGGGGGCCTACGAGCAGTACTTC.

This clonotype was counted only a few times. The V and J genes are TRBV12-3 or TRBV12-4 and TRBJ2-7; no clear D. The V gene lost 2 bases and the J gene lost 5 bases, with 16 bases spanning the gap. The CDR3 runs 15 residues. The chain's CDR3 is CASSLRDSRSHEQYF. CDR3 bases: TGTGCCAGCAGTTTAAGAGACTCCCGATCCCACGAGCAGTACTTC.

This rearrangement joins TRBV19 to TRBJ2-6; D not certain. The CDR3 is made up of 15 amino acids. Germline CDR1 reads LNHDA; CDR2 reads SQIVND (reference sequence). V lost 2 bases to trimming and J lost 0 bases, with 5 bases between them. The CDR3 is CASSIRPSGANVLTF. DNA for the CDR3: TGTGCCAGTAGTATACGGCCCTCTGGGGCCAACGTCCTGACTTTC. The full variable domain, completed using reference TRBV19 and TRBJ2-6, is DGGITQSPKYLFRKEGQNVTLSCEQNLNHDAMYWYRQDPGQGLRLIYYSQIVNDFQKGDIAEGYSVSREKKESFPLTVTSAQKNPTAFYLCASSIRPSGANVLTFGAGSRLTVL.

This clonotype came up many times. This chain joins TRBV10-1 and TRBJ2-2; TRBD2 agrees at 10 bases. The ends lost 5 bases at V and 6 bases at J; junction bases unmatched: 3. CDR3 length: 14 residues. CDR1 is WNHNN, CDR2 SYGVQD, per germline (reference sequence). The chain's CDR3 is CASSPGLASGELFF. CDR3 DNA sequence: TGCGCCAGCAGTCCGGGACTAGCGTCCGGGGAGCTGTTTTTT.

This clonotype was recorded many times. V usage is TRBV2 and J usage is TRBJ1-2; possible D gene TRBD1, 5 bases. The CDR3 runs to 15 residues. Germline V gene lookup returns CDR1 SNHLY and CDR2 FYNNEI. Trimming pared 8 bases from V and 2 bases from J, leaving 18 bases between. The CDR3 DNA reads TGTGCCAGCCCAATAAGATCCAGGGAGAACTATGGCTACACCTTC. This translates into CASPIRSRENYGYTF.

The V and J genes are TRBV25-1 and TRBJ2-3; unclear D gene. Germline V gene lookup returns CDR1 MGHDK and CDR2 SYGVNS. The CDR3 contains 15 residues. Between the trimmed V and J ends, which lost 0 bases and 3 bases, there was a span of 10 bases. CDR3 sequence reads: CASSEYTERTDTQYF. The CDR3 nucleotides are TGTGCCAGCAGTGAATATACAGAACGAACAGATACGCAGTATTTT.

This clonotype was seen a few times. The chain has TRBV7-3 and TRBJ2-6, with 9 bases fitting TRBD1. The V gene's germline CDR1 is SGHTA and CDR2 FQGTGA. J lost 1 base, V lost 8 bases, and 3 bases had no gene match. The CDR3 sequence is 15 residues long. In DNA, the CDR3 is TGTGCCAGCGCCGACAGGGGGTCTGGGGCCAACGTCCTGACTTTC. Its protein is CASADRGSGANVLTF.

This clonotype was detected many times. The rearrangement links TRBV24-1 to TRBJ1-1; D uncertain. The CDR3 covers 13 residues. Germline CDR1 is KGHDR and CDR2 is SFDVKD. Trimming shortened V by 4 bases and J by 7 bases, and 12 bases separated the two germline ends. CDR3 DNA: TGTGCCACCAGTGAGGGCTTAGAGTTTGAAGCTTTCTTT. It translates to CATSEGLEFEAFF.

Ten or more counts support this clonotype. This chain uses TRBV15 with TRBJ1-4; TRBD1 agrees at 12 bases. The germline gives CDR1 LNHNV, CDR2 YYDKDF (reference sequence). The junction had 4 bases not matched to a gene; V was cut back by 6 bases and J by 8 bases. The CDR3 sequence is 14 residues long. In nucleotides, the CDR3 is TGTGCCACCAGGGGACAGGGGGCGTCGGAAAAACTGTTTTTT. Its translation: CATRGQGASEKLFF. Variable domain in full (rest from reference TRBV15 and TRBJ1-4): DAMVIQNPRYQVTQFGKPVTLSCSQTLNHNVMYWYQQKSSQAPKLLFHYYDKDFNNEADTPDNFQSRRPNTSFCFLDIRSPGLGDTAMYLCATRGQGASEKLFFGSGTQLSVL.

About this clonotype itself: A read error may be the cause here, since a much bigger clone is one base away. V usage is TRBV20-1 and J usage is TRBJ1-5; the D is unclear. V lost 2 bases, J lost 5 bases, and 10 bases lay in between. CDR3 length equals 13 residues. In germline, CDR1 is DFQATT, CDR2 SNEGSKA (reference sequence). CDR3 DNA sequence: TGCAGTGCTAGACCCAGCCCCGATCAGCCCCAGCATTTT. This encodes CSARPSPDQPQHF.